The clone carrying this T cell receptor (beta chain) appeared many times. Its matching antigen is unknown. This entry comes from a study of T cells in Graves' hyperthyroidism and ophthalmopathy. Study results and caveats: Researchers found most expanded thyroid clonotypes above 0.001 in blood as well.

Using RNA transcripts as the source, TCR beta CDR3 regions were amplified. When the TCR CDR3 underwent first-round RT-PCR, the HTBI primer set was used. TCRdb reprocessed the multiplex PCR reads with MiXCR, giving one entry per CDR3 protein. The sample consists of fewer than 350,000 distinct CDR3 sequences, around 13% of them appearing once. The study defined stable Graves' hyperthyroidism as no ophthalmopathy progression within 18 months. Clinical symptoms, serum thyroxine, TRAb, thyroid ultrasound and orbital computed tomography established diagnosis. The trim removed 3 bases at V and 8 bases at J, leaving 10 bases unmatched. This CDR3 has 16 residues. Germline CDR1 reads MDHEN; CDR2 reads SYDVKM.

The TCR originated in a middle-aged woman with Graves' hyperthyroidism. Sequenced: blood. This chain joins TRBV28 and TRBJ2-1; TRBD2 agrees at 10 bases. This chain's CDR3 is CASSFWSGRAGDEQFF. The CDR3 nucleotides are TGTGCCAGCAGTTTTTGGAGCGGGAGGGCCGGGGATGAGCAGTTCTTC.